A selection of T cell receptor beta chains follows, all from one sample in a study of memory CD4+ T cells and cytomegalovirus serostatus. Data came from immunoSEQ multiplex PCR; TCRdb stores just in-frame clones and leaves some out. The sample consists of about 61,000 clones, 75% to 90% of them appearing once. Source material: memory CD4+ T cells from blood. These receptors came from an adult in good health and CMV-seronegative. Each CDR3 is given without its conserved first and last residue. The D gene is left open where the match is weak.

d_call j_call v_call cdr3_aa
TRBD1 TRBJ1-1 TRBV14 ASSRRVDRGFEAF
TRBD2 TRBJ2-1 TRBV6-5 ASSYPGLAGNEQF
- TRBJ1-5 TRBV7-8 ASSLSRTSNQPQH
TRBD2 TRBJ2-3 TRBV7-2 ASSLRFTTSGVTDTQY
TRBD1 TRBJ2-4 TRBV28 ASSPAGTDKNIQY
- TRBJ1-4 TRBV7-6 ASSSNWDAEKLF
- TRBJ1-2 TRBV7-9 ASRGFYGYT
- TRBJ1-1 TRBV7-2 ASSLVVGTPNTEAF
- TRBJ2-2 TRBV21-1 ASSRPRDRDSITGELF
- TRBJ1-5 TRBV18 ASSPQRAYSNQPQH